This TCR beta chain was sequenced during a study of blood T cells in healthy people across ages. Study-level findings and limits: No conclusive comparison of naive versus antigen-experienced cells was possible with unsorted PBMCs.

Through a sample-barcoded 5' primer and a J-beta primer mix, a second PCR was run for roughly 6 to 11 cycles. Each cDNA molecule was tagged by a template-switch adaptor that had 12 random nucleotides. TCRdb redid the calling of the 5' RACE reads with MiXCR, one entry per CDR3 protein. There are 750,000 to 950,000 distinct CDR3 sequences in the sample; 25% to 30% occur only once, and 3% lies in the top ten. This clonotype was seen a few times. As yet, its antigen is unknown. V gave up 6 bases and J gave up 4 bases; unmatched junction bases: 8. The CDR3 has 15 residues. Germline CDR1 is SGHRS and CDR2 is YFSETQ. A further study also used this sample, focusing on T cells of mothers and their children. In that study: There were over 10 million TCR beta CDR3 reads from each mother and around 2.9 million from each child.

The chain couples TRBV5-1 to TRBJ2-2; 8 bases are a match to TRBD1. The sequence derives from a boy younger than 18 in good health. The sequencing sample was made of blood. CDR3: CASTSDRGGTGELFF. CDR3 in DNA: TGCGCCAGCACGTCAGACAGGGGTGGCACCGGGGAGCTGTTTTTT.